Sequencing of this T cell receptor beta chain was carried out in a study of T cell responses to AZD1222 COVID-19 vaccine. Study-level information: Second-dose recipients at about 4 or about 12 weeks were treated as one pooled group. Study-wide points: Spike-specific TCR breadth and depth both grew after two AZD1222 doses. Females made up more of the donors, who were largely white British, and clonal diversity may have come out too low. Epitopes outside B.1.351 and B.1.1.7 mutated regions reportedly drew nearly half of spike TCRs.

About this clone itself: Its specificity is unknown.

Assay: immunoSEQ multiplex PCR; the TCRdb copy retains only in-frame clones and omits some. The sample has about 110,000 clones, about nine tenths seen once; the top ten hold around 4.8%. The CDR3 has 13 residues. With V trimmed by 4 bases and J by 4 bases, 2 bases remained unmatched. The germline CDR1 and CDR2 sequences are SGHRS and YFSETQ. This receptor was identified in an adult in good health. The sequencing used peripheral blood, collected on day 0 of AZD1222 vaccination. J is TRBJ1-1 and V is TRBV5-1; 9 nucleotides match TRBD1. The CDR3 DNA follows: TGCGCCAGCAGCACGACAGGGGGCACTGAAGCTTTCTTT. Protein product: CASSTTGGTEAFF.